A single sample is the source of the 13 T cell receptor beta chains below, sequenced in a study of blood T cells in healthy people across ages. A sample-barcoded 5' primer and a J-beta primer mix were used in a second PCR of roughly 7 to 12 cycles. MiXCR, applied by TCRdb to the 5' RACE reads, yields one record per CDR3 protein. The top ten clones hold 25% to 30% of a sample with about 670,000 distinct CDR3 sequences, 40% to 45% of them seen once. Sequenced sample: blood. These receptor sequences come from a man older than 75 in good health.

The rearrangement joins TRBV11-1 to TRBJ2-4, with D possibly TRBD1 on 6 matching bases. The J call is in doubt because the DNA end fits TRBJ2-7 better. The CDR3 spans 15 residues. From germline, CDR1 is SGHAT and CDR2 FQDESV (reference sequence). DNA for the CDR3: TGTGCCAGCAGCCCAGGGACACTTTTGACCTACGAGCAGTACTTC. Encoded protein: CASSPGTLLTYEQYF.

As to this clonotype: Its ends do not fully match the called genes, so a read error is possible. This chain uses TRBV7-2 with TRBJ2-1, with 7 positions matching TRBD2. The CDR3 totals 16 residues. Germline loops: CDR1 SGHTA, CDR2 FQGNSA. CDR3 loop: CACSLGEVERGLGQFF. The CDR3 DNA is TGTGCCTGCAGCTTAGGAGAGGTCGAGCGGGGCCTGGGGCAGTTCTTC.

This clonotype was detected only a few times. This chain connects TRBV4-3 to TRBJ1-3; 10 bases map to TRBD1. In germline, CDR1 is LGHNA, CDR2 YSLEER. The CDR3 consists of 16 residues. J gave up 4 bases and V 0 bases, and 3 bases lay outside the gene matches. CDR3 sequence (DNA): TGCGCCAGCAGCCAAGAGGACAGGGGGGGGGGAAACACCATATATTTT. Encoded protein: CASSQEDRGGGNTIYF.

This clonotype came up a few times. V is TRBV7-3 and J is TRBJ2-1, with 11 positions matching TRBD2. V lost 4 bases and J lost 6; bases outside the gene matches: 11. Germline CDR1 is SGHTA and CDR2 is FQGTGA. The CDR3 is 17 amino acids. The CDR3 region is CASSSPGVGLAVNEQFF. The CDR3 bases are TGTGCCAGCAGCTCCCCGGGGGTGGGACTAGCGGTCAATGAGCAGTTCTTC.

CDR3 amino acids: CASSLLAGHNEQFF. The CDR3 DNA sequence: TGTGCCAGCAGCTTACTAGCGGGGCACAATGAGCAGTTCTTC. V and J are TRBV7-9 and TRBJ2-1; 9 bases map to TRBD2. Germline CDR1 SEHNR, CDR2 FQNEAQ (reference sequence). The V segment lost 2 bases and the J segment 5 bases; nucleotides outside the gene matches: 1. CDR3 length: 14 amino acids. The full variable domain, in which reference TRBV7-9 and TRBJ2-1 provide the parts outside the CDR3, is DTGVSQNPRHKITKRGQNVTFRCDPISEHNRLYWYRQTLGQGPEFLTYFQNEAQLEKSRLLSDRFSAERPKGSFSTLEIQRTEQGDSAMYLCASSLLAGHNEQFFGPGTRLTVL.

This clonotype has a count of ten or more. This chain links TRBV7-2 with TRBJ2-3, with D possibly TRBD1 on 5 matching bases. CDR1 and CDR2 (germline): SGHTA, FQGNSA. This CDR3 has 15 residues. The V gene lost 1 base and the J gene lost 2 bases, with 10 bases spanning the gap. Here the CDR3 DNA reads TGTGCCAGCAGCTTAGAAGACAGACCCACAGATACGCAGTATTTT. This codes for CASSLEDRPTDTQYF.

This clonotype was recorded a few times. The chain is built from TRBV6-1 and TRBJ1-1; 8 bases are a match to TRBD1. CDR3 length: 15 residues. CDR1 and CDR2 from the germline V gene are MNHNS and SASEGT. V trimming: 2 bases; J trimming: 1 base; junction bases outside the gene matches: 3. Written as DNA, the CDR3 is TGTGCCAGCAGTGAACCGGGACAGGCGAACACTGAAGCTTTCTTT. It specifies CASSEPGQANTEAFF.

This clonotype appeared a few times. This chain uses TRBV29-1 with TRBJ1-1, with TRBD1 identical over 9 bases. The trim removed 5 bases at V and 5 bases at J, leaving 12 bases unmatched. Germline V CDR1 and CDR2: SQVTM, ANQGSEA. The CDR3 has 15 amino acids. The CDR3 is CSVPNTGGVMTEAFF. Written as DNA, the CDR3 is TGCAGCGTTCCAAATACAGGGGGCGTGATGACTGAAGCTTTCTTT. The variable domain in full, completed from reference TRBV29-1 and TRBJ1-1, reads SAVISQKPSRDICQRGTSLTIQCQVDSQVTMMFWYRQQPGQSLTLIATANQGSEATYESGFVIDKFPISRPNLTFSTLTVSNMSPEDSSIYLCSVPNTGGVMTEAFFGQGTRLTVV.

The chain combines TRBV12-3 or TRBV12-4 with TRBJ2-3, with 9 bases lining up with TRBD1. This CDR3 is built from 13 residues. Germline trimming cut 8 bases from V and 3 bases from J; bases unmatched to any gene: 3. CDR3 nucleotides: TGTGCCAGCGACAGGGGGATGACAGATACGCAGTATTTT. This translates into CASDRGMTDTQYF.

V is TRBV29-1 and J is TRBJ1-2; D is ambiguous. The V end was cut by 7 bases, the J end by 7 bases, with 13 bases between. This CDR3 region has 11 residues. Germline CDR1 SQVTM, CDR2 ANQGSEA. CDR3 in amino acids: CSAGSPGGYTF. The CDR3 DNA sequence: TGCAGCGCCGGTTCGCCGGGTGGCTACACCTTC.

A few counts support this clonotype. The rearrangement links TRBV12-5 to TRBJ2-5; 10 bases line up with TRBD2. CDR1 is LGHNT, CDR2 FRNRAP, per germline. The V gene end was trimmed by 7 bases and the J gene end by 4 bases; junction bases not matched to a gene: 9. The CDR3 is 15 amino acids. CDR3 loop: CASAPKAGGRETQYF. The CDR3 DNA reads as TGTGCTAGTGCCCCTAAAGCGGGGGGGCGAGAGACCCAGTACTTC.

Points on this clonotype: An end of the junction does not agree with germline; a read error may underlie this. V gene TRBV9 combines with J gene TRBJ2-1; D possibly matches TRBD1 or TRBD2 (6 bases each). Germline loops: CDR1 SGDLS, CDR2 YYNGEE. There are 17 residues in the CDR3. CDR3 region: CASSRGTEIWRDNEQFF. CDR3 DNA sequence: TGTGCCAGCAGCAGGGGGACGGAAATTTGGCGGGACAATGAGCAGTTCTTT.

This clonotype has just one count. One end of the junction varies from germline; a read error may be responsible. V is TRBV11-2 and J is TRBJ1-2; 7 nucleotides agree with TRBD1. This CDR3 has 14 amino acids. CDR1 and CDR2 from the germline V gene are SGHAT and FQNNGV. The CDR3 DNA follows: TGTGCAAGCAGCGTAGAGCGGCAGGGGGATGGCTACACCTTC. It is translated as CASSVERQGDGYTF.